This T cell receptor beta chain was sequenced for a study of siplizumab effects on memory and regulatory T cells. Repertoires were generated with immunoSEQ multiplex PCR, while TCRdb's copy carries only in-frame clones and drops some. The sample carries about 100,000 clones, around 90% recorded once. Germline lookup yields CDR1 LGHNA and CDR2 YSLEER. Trimming took off 2 bases at V and 10 bases at J, with 15 bases between the two ends. This CDR3 comprises 14 residues. The chain has TRBV4-3 and TRBJ2-1, with D possibly TRBD1 on 6 matching bases. The clonotype originates from a human donor in good health. The sequenced material came from non-Treg CD4+ T cells sorted from blood. CDR3: CASSQTNRVGEQFF. In nucleotides, the CDR3 is TGCGCCAGCAGCCAAACAAACAGGGTAGGCGAGCAGTTCTTC.